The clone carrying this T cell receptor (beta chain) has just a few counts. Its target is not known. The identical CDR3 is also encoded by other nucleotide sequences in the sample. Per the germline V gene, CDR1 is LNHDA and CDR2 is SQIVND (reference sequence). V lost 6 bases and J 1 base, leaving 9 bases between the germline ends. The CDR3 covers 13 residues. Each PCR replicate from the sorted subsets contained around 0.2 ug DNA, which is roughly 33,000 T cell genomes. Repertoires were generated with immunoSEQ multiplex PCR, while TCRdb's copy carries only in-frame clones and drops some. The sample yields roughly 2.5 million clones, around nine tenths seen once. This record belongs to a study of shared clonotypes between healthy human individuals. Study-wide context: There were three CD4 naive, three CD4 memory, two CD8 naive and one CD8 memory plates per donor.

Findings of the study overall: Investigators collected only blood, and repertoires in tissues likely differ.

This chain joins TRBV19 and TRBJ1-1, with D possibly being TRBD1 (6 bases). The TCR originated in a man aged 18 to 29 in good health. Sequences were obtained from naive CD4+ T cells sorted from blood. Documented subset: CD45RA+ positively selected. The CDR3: CASSPRGNTEAFF. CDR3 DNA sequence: TGTGCCAGTAGCCCCAGGGGGAACACTGAAGCTTTCTTT. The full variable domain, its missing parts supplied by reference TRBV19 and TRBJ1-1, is DGGITQSPKYLFRKEGQNVTLSCEQNLNHDAMYWYRQDPGQGLRLIYYSQIVNDFQKGDIAEGYSVSREKKESFPLTVTSAQKNPTAFYLCASSPRGNTEAFFGQGTRLTVV.